This T cell receptor beta chain was sequenced during a study of blood T cell repertoires in COVID-19. Study-level information: COVID-19 samples collected from the United States, Italy and Spain covered acute and convalescent phases.

Per the study methods: It was from reference gene primer amplification that nucleated cell counts were estimated. This table comes from immunoSEQ multiplex PCR, and its TCRdb copy is limited to in-frame clones, with some not included. From that table come the V and J calls and clone size; the DNA was used to work out D and trimming. The sample includes around 400,000 clones, roughly 87% seen only once; the top ten take around 5%. Participants reported their clinical history, and cohort assignment relied on those reports. Two negative PCRs, clearance, or symptom resolution characterized the recovered Cohort 3 donors. Germline CDR1 and CDR2: LGHNA and YNFKEQ. The V end lost 2 bases, the J end lost 2 bases, and 12 bases lay between the germline ends. CDR3 length: 16 amino acids.

Sequencing was performed on PBMCs or T cells enriched from blood (not recorded which). The TCR originated in a woman between 50 and 59 years old who had recovered from COVID-19. The chain combines TRBV4-2 with TRBJ1-4; TRBD1 is a possible D gene (6 bases). The CDR3, as DNA: TGTGCCAGCAGCCAATCCGTTCAGGGGACTAATGAAAAACTGTTTTTT. It codes for CASSQSVQGTNEKLFF.